The next 11 T cell receptor beta chains were all read from a single sample in a study of shared clonotypes between healthy human individuals. CD45RO-negative cells were positively selected for CCR7, leaving out terminally differentiated effector memory CD45RA+ cells. Here immunoSEQ multiplex PCR was the method, and the copy in TCRdb shows in-frame clones only, minus some. The sample has around 620,000 clones; 85% to 95% are singletons. Source material: naive CD8+ T cells sorted from blood. The receptors originated from a woman in her thirties in good health.

In DNA, the CDR3 is TGTGCCATAAGGGTCGGGGTCTACAATGAGCAGTTCTTC. Residues: CAIRVGVYNEQFF. V is TRBV7-9 and J is TRBJ2-1; possibly TRBD2 for D (5 bases). This CDR3 is built from 13 residues. Germline CDR1 reads SEHNR; CDR2 reads FQNEAQ (reference sequence). The V and J ends lost 10 bases and 3 bases respectively, with 13 bases between them.

V is TRBV6-1 and J is TRBJ2-2; TRBD2 might be the D (6 bases). Trimming removed 7 bases at V and 4 bases at J, with 16 bases between. CDR3 length equals 15 residues. Germline V gene data show CDR1 as MNHNS and CDR2 as SASEGT. CDR3 DNA: TGTGCCAGCAACCGGGGACTTATAGGCACCGGGGAGCTGTTTTTT. Translated: CASNRGLIGTGELFF.

The chain has TRBV2 and TRBJ1-1, with a tentative D call TRBD1 (5 bases). This CDR3 comprises 12 residues. CDR1 and CDR2 (germline): SNHLY, FYNNEI. V lost 9 bases and J 10 bases, leaving 18 bases between the germline ends. The CDR3 loop reads CARPPSGRGAFF. DNA for the CDR3: TGTGCCAGACCGCCGTCTGGGAGGGGAGCTTTCTTT.

The chain combines TRBV7-9 with TRBJ2-7; D may be TRBD2 (6 bases). V lost 5 bases, J lost 2 bases, and 19 bases lay in between. This CDR3 has 16 amino acids. Germline CDR1 SEHNR, CDR2 FQNEAQ (reference sequence). The CDR3 DNA reads TGTGCCAGCAGCCGGACGGCGGGGTCAGCCCCCTACGAGCAGTACTTC. This translates into CASSRTAGSAPYEQYF.

The V gene is TRBV7-9, the J gene TRBJ2-5, with D tentatively TRBD2 (5 bases). Germline V gene sequence: CDR1 SEHNR, CDR2 FQNEAQ (reference sequence). Deletions cut 3 bases from V and 1 base from J, with 9 bases between. The CDR3 totals 14 residues. CDR3 in amino acids: CASSFGLIQETQYF. CDR3 nucleotide sequence: TGTGCCAGCAGCTTCGGACTGATCCAAGAGACCCAGTACTTC.

The J gene is TRBJ2-7, the V gene TRBV7-9, with TRBD1 matching 7 bases. J lost 3 bases, V lost 4 bases, and 3 bases had no gene match. The CDR3 is made up of 13 amino acids. Per germline, CDR1 SEHNR and CDR2 FQNEAQ (reference sequence). CDR3 in amino acids: CASSSWDSYEQYF. DNA of the CDR3: TGTGCCAGCAGCTCATGGGACAGCTACGAGCAGTACTTC.

The chain links TRBV14 to TRBJ2-5; the D gene is possibly TRBD2 (6 bases). Trimming pared 0 bases from V and 5 bases from J, leaving 13 bases between. CDR3 size: 15 residues. From germline, CDR1 is SGHDN and CDR2 FVKESK. CDR3 in amino acids: CASSQDHLAGETQYF. The CDR3 DNA reads as TGTGCCAGCAGCCAAGACCACCTCGCGGGGGAGACCCAGTACTTC. Full variable domain (missing parts from reference TRBV14 and TRBJ2-5): EAGVTQFPSHSVIEKGQTVTLRCDPISGHDNLYWYRRVMGKEIKFLLHFVKESKQDESGMPNNRFLAERTGGTYSTLKVQPAELEDSGVYFCASSQDHLAGETQYFGPGTRLLVL.

This clone was seen a handful of times. The chain joins TRBV27 to TRBJ2-4; 8 positions match TRBD1. V dropped 3 bases and J dropped 2; count of bases not matched to a gene: 3. Germline lookup yields CDR1 MNHEY and CDR2 SMNVEV (reference sequence). The CDR3 runs to 15 residues. CDR3 sequence: CASSFGQGTKNIQYF. In nucleotides, the CDR3 is TGTGCCAGCAGTTTCGGACAGGGTACCAAAAACATTCAGTACTTC.

This clone has only one observation. CDR3 in DNA: TGTGCCACCAGCGCGAAGAGGGAGAACACTGAAGCTTTCTTT. It specifies CATSAKRENTEAFF. The chain couples TRBV15 to TRBJ1-1; D unresolved. V was cut by 5 bases and J by 1 base, with 11 bases left in between. Germline values: CDR1 LNHNV, CDR2 YYDKDF (reference sequence). The CDR3 consists of 14 residues.

The V and J genes are TRBV4-1 and TRBJ2-7; D possibly uses TRBD1 or TRBD2 (5 bases each). V lost 2 bases, J lost 1 base, and 18 bases lay in between. The CDR3 length is 17 residues. Germline V CDR1 and CDR2: MGHRA, YSYEKL. The chain's CDR3 is CASSQNRDVWGSYEQYF. In nucleotides, the CDR3 is TGCGCCAGCAGCCAAAATCGGGATGTGTGGGGGTCCTACGAGCAGTACTTC.

The V and J genes are TRBV23-1 and TRBJ2-2; D possibly corresponds to TRBD2 (6 bases). TRBV23-1 is an ORF, with its function uncertain. V dropped 0 bases and J dropped 5 bases, with 16 bases sitting between them. The CDR3 extends over 17 amino acids. The CDR3 protein is CASSQSTEGPGTGELFF. As DNA, the CDR3 is TGCGCCAGCAGTCAATCTACGGAGGGCCCGGGAACCGGGGAGCTGTTTTTT.